This entry lists 24 T cell receptor beta chains sequenced from one sample in a study of CD8+CD57+ T cells in acquired aplastic anemia. CD8+CD57+ cell expansion had been shown by flow cytometry in patients chosen for sequencing. TCR beta VDJ combinations and CDR3 sequences were profiled from genomic DNA. TCRdb itself ran the reads through MiXCR, one entry per CDR3 protein. This table has approximately 180,000 distinct CDR3 sequences, roughly 65% appearing once. Specimen: sorted CD4+, CD8+, or CD8+CD57+ T cells (not recorded which) from PBMCs. These TCRs come from a human donor with aplastic anemia.

A word on this clonotype: A much more abundant neighbour one base away suggests this may be a read error. This chain joins TRBV5-4 and TRBJ2-1, with 8 bases matching TRBD2. Per germline, CDR1 SGHNT and CDR2 YYREEE (reference sequence). CDR3 length: 15 amino acids. CDR3 region: CAGSWGVAGRNEQFF. DNA of the CDR3: TGTGCCGGCAGCTGGGGGGTAGCGGGGCGAAATGAGCAGTTCTTC. Full variable domain (remainder filled in from reference TRBV5-4 and TRBJ2-1): ETGVTQSPTHLIKTRGQQVTLRCSSQSGHNTVSWYQQALGQGPQFIFQYYREEENGRGNFPPRFSGLQFPNYSSELNVNALELDDSALYLCAGSWGVAGRNEQFFGPGTRLTVL.

This sequence joins TRBV10-3 and TRBJ1-5; unclear D gene. Trimming left V 4 bases short and J 4 bases short, with 5 bases between. The CDR3 spans 12 residues. CDR1 is ENHRY, CDR2 SYGVKD, per germline. CDR3 DNA: TGTGCCATCAGTGGAAGTAATCAGCCCCAGCATTTT. As protein: CAISGSNQPQHF.

This chain uses TRBV9 with TRBJ2-1; D gene unclear. The CDR3 runs to 16 residues. The V gene's germline CDR1 is SGDLS and CDR2 YYNGEE. The V and J ends lost 3 bases and 3 bases respectively, with 16 bases between them. The CDR3 DNA follows: TGTGCCAGCAGCGCCCATCGGGCTACGCACTACAATGAGCAGTTCTTC. It specifies CASSAHRATHYNEQFF. Based on the CDR3 plus reference TRBV9 and TRBJ2-1, the full variable domain is DSGVTQTPKHLITATGQRVTLRCSPRSGDLSVYWYQQSLDQGLQFLIQYYNGEERAKGNILERFSAQQFPDLHSELNLSSLELGDSALYFCASSAHRATHYNEQFFGPGTRLTVL.

CDR3 bases: TGCAGTGCTAGTAAGGGGGAGGAACAAGAGACCCAGTACTTC. Amino acid sequence: CSASKGEEQETQYF. The chain is built from TRBV20-1 and TRBJ2-5; D may correspond to TRBD1 or TRBD2 (6 bases each). CDR3 length: 14 amino acids. From germline, CDR1 is DFQATT and CDR2 SNEGSKA (reference sequence). Trimming took 3 bases from V and 2 from J, leaving 13 bases between them.

This clonotype was seen many times. The chain employs TRBV20-1 and TRBJ1-2, with no clear D. V dropped 0 bases and J dropped 4 bases, with 12 bases sitting between them. Germline V gene sequence: CDR1 DFQATT, CDR2 SNEGSKA (reference sequence). The CDR3 is 14 amino acids. The CDR3 spells CSARDNVRSYGYTF. CDR3 coding DNA: TGCAGTGCTAGAGACAACGTGCGGAGCTATGGCTACACCTTC.

The J gene is TRBJ1-1, the V gene TRBV20-1; the D is unclear. Germline CDR1 DFQATT, CDR2 SNEGSKA (reference sequence). The germline V and J ends were trimmed by 6 bases and 7 bases, with 12 bases remaining between them. The CDR3 is 11 amino acids. The CDR3 region is CSASWGIEAFF. The CDR3 DNA sequence: TGCAGTGCATCCTGGGGAATTGAAGCTTTCTTT.

This clonotype has a count of ten or more. The V and J genes are TRBV5-8 and TRBJ2-2; D not certain. The CDR3 contains 14 residues. V lost 3 bases and J lost 1, with 7 bases in between. Per germline, CDR1 SGHTS and CDR2 YDEGEE. The CDR3 nucleotides are TGTGCCAGCAGCTCGGCAGGGAACACCGGGGAGCTGTTTTTT. It translates to CASSSAGNTGELFF. Variable domain in full (rest from reference TRBV5-8 and TRBJ2-2): EAGVTQSPTHLIKTRGQQATLRCSPISGHTSVYWYQQALGLGLQFLLWYDEGEERNRGNFPPRFSGRQFPNYSSELNVNALELEDSALYLCASSSAGNTGELFFGEGSRLTVL.

CDR3 in amino acids: CASSDGVWEGPQHF. The CDR3 nucleotides read TGTGCCAGCAGTGACGGGGTCTGGGAAGGGCCCCAGCATTTT. The chain employs TRBV6-5 and TRBJ1-5; D not certain. V was shortened by 5 bases and J by 9 bases, with 17 bases between the two germline ends. In germline, CDR1 is MNHEY, CDR2 SVGAGI. The CDR3 is made up of 14 amino acids.

This clonotype was detected a few times. The chain employs TRBV5-1 and TRBJ1-6, with TRBD1 as a possible D gene (6 bases). V gave up 2 bases and J gave up 7 bases, with 13 bases separating them. This CDR3 has 15 amino acids. Germline values: CDR1 SGHRS, CDR2 YFSETQ. DNA for the CDR3: TGCGCCAGCAGCTTAGGGGGTGGGACGAATTCACCCCTCCACTTT. Translating gives CASSLGGGTNSPLHF.

This chain links TRBV2 with TRBJ1-6; possible D gene TRBD1, 5 bases. The CDR3 covers 15 residues. Germline V CDR1 and CDR2: SNHLY, FYNNEI. V was shortened by 0 bases and J by 7 bases, with 10 bases between the two germline ends. CDR3 sequence reads: CASSEAWGENSPLHF. CDR3 in DNA: TGTGCCAGCAGTGAAGCTTGGGGGGAAAATTCACCCCTCCACTTT.

A remark on this clonotype: A junction end diverges from the germline sequence, so it may reflect a read error. This rearrangement joins TRBV10-3 to TRBJ2-7; 8 bases map to TRBD1. Germline loops: CDR1 ENHRY, CDR2 SYGVKD. This CDR3 spans 14 amino acids. For the CDR3, the DNA is TGTGCCATCAGTGAACCGGACAGGGCCTACGAGCAGCACTTC. This translates into CAISEPDRAYEQHF.

This chain uses TRBV7-6 with TRBJ2-3; D not resolved. Trimming removed 0 bases from V and 0 bases from J, with 7 bases in between. CDR3 length: 15 residues. Germline V lookup: CDR1 SGHVS, CDR2 FNYEAQ. CDR3 residues: CASSLAQASTDTQYF. CDR3 bases: TGTGCCAGCAGCTTAGCGCAGGCTAGCACAGATACGCAGTATTTT. Variable domain in full (rest from reference TRBV7-6 and TRBJ2-3): GAGVSQSPRYKVTKRGQDVALRCDPISGHVSLYWYRQALGQGPEFLTYFNYEAQQDKSGLPNDRFSAERPEGSISTLTIQRTEQRDSAMYRCASSLAQASTDTQYFGPGTRLTVL.

In this sample, this clonotype turned up many times. The CDR3 nucleotides read TGTGCCAGTAGTATAGTGGACTCCTACGAGCAGTACTTC. It yields the protein CASSIVDSYEQYF. V is TRBV19 and J is TRBJ2-7; no clear D. The CDR3 extends over 13 amino acids. V gave up 1 base and J gave up 0 bases, with 4 bases separating them. Germline V gene data show CDR1 as LNHDA and CDR2 as SQIVND (reference sequence). Based on the CDR3 plus reference TRBV19 and TRBJ2-7, the full variable domain is DGGITQSPKYLFRKEGQNVTLSCEQNLNHDAMYWYRQDPGQGLRLIYYSQIVNDFQKGDIAEGYSVSREKKESFPLTVTSAQKNPTAFYLCASSIVDSYEQYFGPGTRLTVT.

The chain uses TRBV9 and TRBJ2-3; D uncertain. CDR3 size: 12 residues. V lost 0 bases to trimming and J lost 7 bases, with 6 bases between them. CDR1 and CDR2 (germline): SGDLS, YYNGEE. CDR3 amino acids: CASSVDGYTQYF. CDR3 in DNA: TGTGCCAGCAGCGTAGACGGTTATACGCAGTATTTT.

A few counts support this clonotype. The genes are TRBV7-2 and TRBJ2-3; TRBD1 aligns across 8 bases. From germline, CDR1 is SGHTA and CDR2 FQGNSA. J was trimmed by 2 bases and V by 4 bases; bases with no gene match: 8. This CDR3 contains 16 residues. Here the CDR3 reads CASSSLGQDFTDTQYF. CDR3 bases: TGTGCCAGCAGCTCTCTGGGACAGGACTTCACAGATACGCAGTATTTT. The complete variable domain, with remaining parts taken from reference TRBV7-2 and TRBJ2-3, reads GAGVSQSPSNKVTEKGKDVELRCDPISGHTALYWYRQSLGQGLEFLIYFQGNSAPDKSGLPSDRFSAERTGGSVSTLTIQRTQQEDSAVYLCASSSLGQDFTDTQYFGPGTRLTVL.

In this sample, this clonotype turned up many times. The rearrangement links TRBV9 to TRBJ1-3; D uncertain. There are 14 residues in the CDR3. Deletions cut 3 bases from V and 0 bases from J, with 7 bases between. The germline V gene has CDR1 SGDLS and CDR2 YYNGEE. CDR3 sequence reads: CASSGRYSGNTIYF. The CDR3, as DNA: TGTGCCAGCAGCGGGAGGTACTCTGGAAACACCATATATTTT.

The CDR3: CASSYSAGPRETQYF. The CDR3 nucleotides read TGCGCCAGCAGTTACAGTGCGGGGCCGAGGGAGACCCAGTACTTC. V gene TRBV5-1 combines with J gene TRBJ2-5; D possibly corresponds to TRBD2 (6 bases). V was pared by 5 bases and J by 5 bases, with 19 bases between. The germline gives CDR1 SGHRS, CDR2 YFSETQ. The CDR3 is 15 residues long.

This clonotype was counted many times. The CDR3 loop is CASSPDGREQYF. CDR3 bases: TGTGCCAGCAGCCCCGACGGAAGAGAGCAGTACTTC. This rearrangement joins TRBV7-7 to TRBJ2-7; no clear D gene. The CDR3 covers 12 residues. V was shortened by 5 bases and J by 7 bases, with 12 bases between the two germline ends. Germline V gives CDR1 SSHAT, CDR2 FNYEAQ (reference sequence).

This sequence joins TRBV20-1 and TRBJ2-7, with TRBD2 matching 11 bases. J was trimmed by 2 bases and V by 0 bases; bases with no gene match: 3. The germline gives CDR1 DFQATT, CDR2 SNEGSKA (reference sequence). The CDR3 runs 15 residues. This CDR3 reads CSARDQTSGTYEQYF. For the CDR3, the DNA is TGCAGTGCTAGAGATCAGACTAGCGGGACCTACGAGCAGTACTTC.

The chain uses TRBV7-9 and TRBJ2-3, with a weak D call TRBD2 (6 bases). Germline loops: CDR1 SEHNR, CDR2 FQNEAQ (reference sequence). V gave up 5 bases and J gave up 4 bases, with 13 bases separating them. The CDR3 length is 14 residues. This CDR3 is CASSQPGRPDTQYF. CDR3 sequence (DNA): TGTGCCAGCAGCCAGCCAGGGAGGCCAGATACGCAGTATTTT.

This clonotype was recorded once. The rearrangement links TRBV7-3 to TRBJ1-3; D remains ambiguous. The germline gives CDR1 SGHTA, CDR2 FQGTGA. V lost 6 bases, J lost 7 bases, and 10 bases lay in between. This CDR3 region has 12 residues. CDR3 in DNA: TGTGCCAGCAGAACCTTAGGGAACACCATATATTTT. Amino acids: CASRTLGNTIYF.

This rearrangement joins TRBV20-1 to TRBJ2-5; D remains unclear. With 5 bases removed from V and 1 base from J, the gap between germline ends came to 11 bases. Germline V gene lookup returns CDR1 DFQATT and CDR2 SNEGSKA (reference sequence). The CDR3 covers 13 residues. CDR3 nucleotides: TGCAGTGCTCTTACGGGTCTCCAAGAGACCCAGTACTTC. Translated: CSALTGLQETQYF.

The rearrangement joins TRBV20-1 to TRBJ1-5; D is undetermined. The CDR3 runs 15 residues. Germline V gene sequence: CDR1 DFQATT, CDR2 SNEGSKA (reference sequence). Trimming stripped 1 base from V and 3 bases from J, with 13 bases between. The CDR3 DNA is TGCAGTGCTAGAGGTGGGCTGATCGACAATCAGCCCCAGCATTTT. Its translation: CSARGGLIDNQPQHF.

In its sample, this clonotype was seen a few times. The chain uses TRBV19 and TRBJ2-2, with no clear D. This CDR3 spans 11 amino acids. Germline V lookup: CDR1 LNHDA, CDR2 SQIVND (reference sequence). V shed 4 bases and J shed 4 bases, with 1 base lying between them. CDR3 region: CASSTTGELFF. In DNA form, the CDR3 reads TGTGCCAGTAGTACCACCGGGGAGCTGTTTTTT. Full variable domain (rest looked up from reference TRBV19 and TRBJ2-2): DGGITQSPKYLFRKEGQNVTLSCEQNLNHDAMYWYRQDPGQGLRLIYYSQIVNDFQKGDIAEGYSVSREKKESFPLTVTSAQKNPTAFYLCASSTTGELFFGEGSRLTVL.